These 23 T cell receptor beta chains came from one sample sequenced in a study of blood T cell repertoires in COVID-19. Using immunoSEQ multiplex PCR, the repertoire was profiled, and TCRdb retains in-frame clones only, with some absent. This sample has some 240,000 clones; around 84% occur once, and the top ten carry under 8%. Sample: PBMCs or T cells enriched from blood (not recorded which). All receptors come from a woman aged 50 to 60 who had been exposed to COVID-19.

This rearrangement joins TRBV18 to TRBJ1-3; 8 positions agree with TRBD1. Germline CDR1 and CDR2: KGHSH and LQKENI. J gave up 0 bases and V 5 bases, and 6 bases lay outside the gene matches. The CDR3 has 16 amino acids. CDR3 DNA sequence: TGTGCCAGCTCAACTGGACAGGGAGACTCTGGAAACACCATATATTTT. Translated, it gives CASSTGQGDSGNTIYF.

This chain joins TRBV12-3 or TRBV12-4 and TRBJ2-3, with 10 positions matching TRBD2. Trimming removed 6 bases from V and 5 bases from J; junction bases left unmatched: 2. The CDR3 sequence is 13 residues long. The CDR3 protein is CASRASGGDTQYF. Here the CDR3 DNA reads TGTGCCAGCAGGGCTAGCGGGGGAGATACGCAGTATTTT.

The V and J genes are TRBV24-1 and TRBJ2-1; 7 bases are shared with TRBD1. Trimming removed 9 bases from V and 9 bases from J; junction bases left unmatched: 13. CDR3 length equals 14 residues. The germline V gene has CDR1 KGHDR and CDR2 SFDVKD. CDR3 sequence reads: CATSVGTEHSEQFF. The CDR3 DNA is TGTGCCACCTCGGTGGGGACAGAACATAGTGAGCAGTTCTTC.

The genes are TRBV15 and TRBJ1-5; possibly TRBD1 for D (6 bases). The CDR3 has 14 amino acids. Trimming removed 4 bases from V and 5 bases from J, with 12 bases in between. Germline values: CDR1 LNHNV, CDR2 YYDKDF (reference sequence). CDR3 bases: TGTGCCACCAGCAAGAACAGGGATTATCAGCCCCAGCATTTT. Residues: CATSKNRDYQPQHF.

The CDR3 DNA reads as TGTGCCAGCAGTGATCCTTACTCCTACGAGCAGTACTTC. It translates to CASSDPYSYEQYF. The chain recombines TRBV25-1 with TRBJ2-7, with D hard to call. Germline CDR1 MGHDK, CDR2 SYGVNS. Trimming pared 3 bases from V and 0 bases from J, leaving 6 bases between. The CDR3 covers 13 residues.

J is TRBJ1-1 and V is TRBV11-2; possibly TRBD1 for D (6 bases). The length of the CDR3 is 11 residues. Germline V gene data show CDR1 as SGHAT and CDR2 as FQNNGV. Trimming pared 6 bases from V and 13 bases from J, leaving 15 bases between. DNA of the CDR3: TGTGCCAGCAGTCTCACAGGGATAGTTTTCTTT. Translating gives CASSLTGIVFF.

The chain employs TRBV5-8 and TRBJ1-2, with D perhaps TRBD1 (6 bases). The CDR3 has 17 residues. CDR1 and CDR2 from the germline V gene are SGHTS and YDEGEE. V lost 4 bases to trimming and J lost 4 bases, with 23 bases between them. The CDR3 sequence is CASSDGQSPGIGYGYTF. Written as DNA, the CDR3 is TGTGCCAGCAGCGATGGACAGTCCCCGGGTATCGGCTATGGCTACACCTTC.

This clone appeared a few times. The chain couples TRBV3-1 (or the pseudogene TRBV3-2) to TRBJ1-1; D remains unclear. This CDR3 spans 16 amino acids. In germline, CDR1 is LGHDT, CDR2 YNNKEL (reference sequence). V was shortened by 1 base and J by 0 bases, with 12 bases between the two germline ends. The CDR3 sequence is CASSQGSGRMNTEAFF. CDR3 sequence (DNA): TGTGCCAGCAGCCAAGGAAGCGGCCGCATGAACACTGAAGCTTTCTTT.

The chain recombines TRBV6-5 with TRBJ2-3; TRBD2 matches at 8 bases. The germline V gene encodes CDR1 MNHEY and CDR2 SVGAGI. V was pared by 4 bases and J by 4 bases, with 7 bases of the junction left unmatched. CDR3 length: 15 residues. The CDR3 sequence: CASSFTGRDSDTQYF. CDR3 sequence (DNA): TGTGCCAGCAGTTTCACCGGGAGGGACTCAGATACGCAGTATTTT.

This chain uses TRBV7-6 with TRBJ1-1, with 10 nucleotides matching TRBD1. J lost 6 bases, V lost 5 bases, and 9 bases had no gene match. The CDR3 runs 15 residues. CDR1 is SGHVS, CDR2 FNYEAQ, per germline. The CDR3 loop reads CASSRRQGAGAEAFF. In DNA, the CDR3 is TGTGCCAGCAGCCGCCGACAGGGGGCGGGCGCTGAAGCTTTCTTT.

This rearrangement joins TRBV9 to TRBJ2-7; TRBD2 is a possible D gene (6 bases). Germline-derived CDR1 and CDR2 are SGDLS and YYNGEE. V was trimmed by 2 bases and J by 5 bases, leaving 8 bases between them. This CDR3 has 12 residues. This CDR3 is CASSVAGNEQYF. DNA for the CDR3: TGTGCCAGCAGCGTTGCGGGGAACGAGCAGTACTTC.

In the case of this clone: This same CDR3 is encoded by further DNA sequences in the sample. The chain combines TRBV19 with TRBJ1-1, with unresolved D. CDR3 length equals 14 residues. V gave up 2 bases and J gave up 1 base, with 8 bases separating them. CDR1 and CDR2 from the germline V gene are LNHDA and SQIVND (reference sequence). Written as DNA, the CDR3 is TGTGCCAGTAGTATACGGGGTGGGAACACTGAAGCTTTCTTT. It specifies CASSIRGGNTEAFF.

As for this clone: This CDR3 is also generated by other DNA sequences in the sample. V usage is TRBV12-3 or TRBV12-4 and J usage is TRBJ1-5; a weak D match, TRBD1 (5 bases). This CDR3 comprises 13 residues. The ends were cut back, 3 bases at V and 7 bases at J, with 10 bases in the middle. The DNA of the CDR3 is TGTGCCAGCAGTTTGAGGGGAGGCCAGCCCCAGCATTTT. It specifies CASSLRGGQPQHF.

The chain carries TRBV5-1 and TRBJ2-1, with 10 bases that match TRBD2. This CDR3 comprises 15 residues. Trimming removed 3 bases from V and 6 bases from J; junction bases left unmatched: 6. Germline CDR1 reads SGHRS; CDR2 reads YFSETQ. In DNA, the CDR3 is TGCGCCAGCAGCTCTGAGACTAGCGGGCCCAATGAGCAGTTCTTC. Translating it yields CASSSETSGPNEQFF.

The chain employs TRBV2 and TRBJ2-3, with D possibly TRBD1 on 6 matching bases. This CDR3 region has 14 residues. Trimming pared 9 bases from V and 1 base from J, leaving 14 bases between. Germline CDR1 is SNHLY and CDR2 is FYNNEI. CDR3 region: CARSRGYGTDTQYF. CDR3 DNA: TGTGCCAGGTCAAGGGGGTACGGCACAGATACGCAGTATTTT.

The rearrangement joins TRBV7-9 to TRBJ1-3, with TRBD1 identical over 7 bases. This CDR3 region has 17 residues. J gave up 0 bases and V 6 bases, and 11 bases lay outside the gene matches. From germline, CDR1 is SEHNR and CDR2 FQNEAQ (reference sequence). CDR3 amino acids: CASSSLNRDSSGNTIYF. The CDR3 region has the DNA TGTGCCAGCAGTTCACTAAACCGGGACAGCTCTGGAAACACCATATATTTT.

This rearrangement joins TRBV7-9 to TRBJ2-1, with 7 bases lining up with TRBD2. Germline-derived CDR1 and CDR2 are SEHNR and FQNEAQ (reference sequence). After removal of 5 bases from V and 7 bases from J, the junction contained 5 bases not matched to a gene. This CDR3 has 13 amino acids. CDR3 amino acids: CASSPPGGNEQFF. The DNA for the CDR3 is TGTGCCAGCAGCCCCCCCGGGGGGAATGAGCAGTTCTTC.

The chain links TRBV2 to TRBJ1-2; the D is unclear. The CDR3 runs to 13 residues. Germline values: CDR1 SNHLY, CDR2 FYNNEI. V was pared by 0 bases and J by 8 bases, with 10 bases between. The CDR3 nucleotides read TGTGCCAGCAGTGAAGCGGACTGGAAAGGCTACACCTTC. This encodes CASSEADWKGYTF.

This clone has just a few counts. The V and J genes are TRBV27 and TRBJ1-1; possibly TRBD1 for D (5 bases). V dropped 10 bases and J dropped 0 bases, with 15 bases sitting between them. CDR1 is MNHEY, CDR2 SMNVEV, per germline (reference sequence). This CDR3 has 14 amino acids. The DNA for the CDR3 is TGTGCCACCGCTCGGGGGTCCATGAACACTGAAGCTTTCTTT. Protein sequence: CATARGSMNTEAFF.

The chain joins TRBV6-2 or TRBV6-3 to TRBJ2-2; 7 positions agree with TRBD1. Germline assignment: CDR1 MNHEY and CDR2 SVGEGT. V trimming: 5 bases; J trimming: 5 bases; junction bases outside the gene matches: 17. This CDR3 spans 18 amino acids. The CDR3, as DNA: TGTGCCAGCAGTCCCTTGGGCCTTCACAGGGGACGAACCGGGGAGCTGTTTTTT. Encoded protein: CASSPLGLHRGRTGELFF.

This rearrangement joins TRBV12-5 to TRBJ2-7; tentative D call: TRBD2 (5 bases). V was trimmed by 4 bases and J by 3 bases, leaving 13 bases between them. Germline values: CDR1 LGHNT, CDR2 FRNRAP. The CDR3 has 14 residues. The CDR3 loop reads CASGSSSRGYEQYF. In DNA, the CDR3 is TGTGCTAGTGGTTCGAGCTCTCGGGGCTACGAGCAGTACTTC.

V usage is TRBV6-5 and J usage is TRBJ1-1, with TRBD1 as a possible D gene (5 bases). Looked up from germline, CDR1 is MNHEY and CDR2 is SVGAGI. The CDR3 loop spans 13 amino acids. Trimming shortened V by 11 bases and J by 1 base, and 14 bases separated the two germline ends. The CDR3 sequence is CAARRGKNTEAFF. The CDR3 DNA reads TGTGCCGCGCGGAGGGGCAAGAACACTGAAGCTTTCTTT.

This clone was seen ten or more times. The DNA is omitted, as the CDR3 cannot be located on it reliably, and the CDR3 follows TCRdb's listing. This chain uses TRBV19 with TRBJ2-1; the table names TRBD1, a call not compared with the DNA. The CDR3 region is 13 residues in length, termini included. Germline CDR1 is LNHDA and CDR2 is SQIVND (reference sequence). The CDR3 loop reads CASSVGSGTGEFF.